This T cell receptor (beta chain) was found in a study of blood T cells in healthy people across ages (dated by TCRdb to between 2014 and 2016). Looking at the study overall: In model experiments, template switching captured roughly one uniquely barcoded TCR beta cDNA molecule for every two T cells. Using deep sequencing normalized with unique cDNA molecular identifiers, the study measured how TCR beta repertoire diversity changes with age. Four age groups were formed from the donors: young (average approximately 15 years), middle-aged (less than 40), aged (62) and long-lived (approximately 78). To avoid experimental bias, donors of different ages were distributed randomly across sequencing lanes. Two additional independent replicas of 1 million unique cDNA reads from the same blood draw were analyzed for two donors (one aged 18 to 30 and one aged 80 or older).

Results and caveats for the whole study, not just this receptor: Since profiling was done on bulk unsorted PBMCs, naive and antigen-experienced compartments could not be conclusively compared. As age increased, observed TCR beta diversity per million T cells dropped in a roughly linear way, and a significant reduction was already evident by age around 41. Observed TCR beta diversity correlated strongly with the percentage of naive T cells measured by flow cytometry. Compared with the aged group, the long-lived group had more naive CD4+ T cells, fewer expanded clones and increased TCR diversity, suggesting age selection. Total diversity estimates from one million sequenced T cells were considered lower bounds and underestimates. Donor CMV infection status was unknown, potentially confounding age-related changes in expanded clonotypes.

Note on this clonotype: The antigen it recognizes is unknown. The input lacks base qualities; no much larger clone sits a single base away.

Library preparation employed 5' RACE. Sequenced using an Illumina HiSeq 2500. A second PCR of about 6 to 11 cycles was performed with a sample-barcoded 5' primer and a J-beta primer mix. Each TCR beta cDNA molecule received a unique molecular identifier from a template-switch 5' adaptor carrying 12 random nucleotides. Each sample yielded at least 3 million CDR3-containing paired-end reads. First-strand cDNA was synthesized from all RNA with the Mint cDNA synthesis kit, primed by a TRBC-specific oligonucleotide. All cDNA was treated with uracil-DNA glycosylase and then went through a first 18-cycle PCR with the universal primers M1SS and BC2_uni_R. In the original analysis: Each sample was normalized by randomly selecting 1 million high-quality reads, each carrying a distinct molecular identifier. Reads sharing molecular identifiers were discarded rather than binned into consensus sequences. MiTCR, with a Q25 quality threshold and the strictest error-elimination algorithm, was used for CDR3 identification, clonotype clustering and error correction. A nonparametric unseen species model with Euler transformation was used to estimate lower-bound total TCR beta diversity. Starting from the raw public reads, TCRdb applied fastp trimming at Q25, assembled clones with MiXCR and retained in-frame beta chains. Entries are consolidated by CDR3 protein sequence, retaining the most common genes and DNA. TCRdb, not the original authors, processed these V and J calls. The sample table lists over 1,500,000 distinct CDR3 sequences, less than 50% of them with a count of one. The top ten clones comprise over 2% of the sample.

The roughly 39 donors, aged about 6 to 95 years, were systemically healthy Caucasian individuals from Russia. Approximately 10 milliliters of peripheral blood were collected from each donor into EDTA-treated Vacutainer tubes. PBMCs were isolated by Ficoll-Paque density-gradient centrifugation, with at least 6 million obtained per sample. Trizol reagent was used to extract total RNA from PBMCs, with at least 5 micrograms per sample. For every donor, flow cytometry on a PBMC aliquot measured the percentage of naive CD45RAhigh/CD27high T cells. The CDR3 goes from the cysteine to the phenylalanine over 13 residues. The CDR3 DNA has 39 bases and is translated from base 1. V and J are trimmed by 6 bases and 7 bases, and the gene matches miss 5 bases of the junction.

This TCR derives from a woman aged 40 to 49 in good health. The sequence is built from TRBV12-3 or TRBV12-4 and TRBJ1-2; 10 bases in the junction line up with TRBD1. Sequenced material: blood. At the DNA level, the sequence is TGTGCCAGCAGCGCGGGACAGGGGTTTGGCTACACCTTC. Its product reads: CASSAGQGFGYTF.